Listed here are 18 T cell receptor beta chains from one sample, sequenced in a study of T-cell reconstitution after alpha-beta-depleted transplantation in children. For TCRbeta, the library was prepared with unique molecular identifiers. TCRdb reprocessed the PCR reads via MiXCR and lists one record per CDR3 protein. In the table there are some 500,000 distinct CDR3 sequences, approximately 20% of which are singletons. The sample here was PBMCs from the stem cell graft donor, taken from the stem cell graft. These receptor sequences come from a human donor who donated a stem cell graft to a child with acute lymphoblastic leukemia.

A few counts support this clonotype. The chain joins TRBV5-1 to TRBJ2-1; 9 nucleotides line up with TRBD2. V lost 4 bases to trimming and J lost 6 bases; unmatched junction nucleotides: 2. The CDR3 is made up of 13 amino acids. The germline V gene encodes CDR1 SGHRS and CDR2 YFSETQ. The CDR3 DNA is TGCGCCAGCAGCCCGCGGGGGGGCAATGAGCAGTTCTTC. Residues: CASSPRGGNEQFF. Supplemented by reference TRBV5-1 and TRBJ2-1, the full variable domain reads KAGVTQTPRYLIKTRGQQVTLSCSPISGHRSVSWYQQTPGQGLQFLFEYFSETQRNKGNFPGRFSGRQFSNSRSEMNVSTLELGDSALYLCASSPRGGNEQFFGPGTRLTVL.

This clonotype was picked up a small number of times. The CDR3: CASSPPAGRYTF. CDR3 sequence (DNA): TGTGCCAGCAGTCCACCCGCAGGGCGCTACACCTTC. This chain joins TRBV6-5 and TRBJ1-2; perhaps TRBD1 as D (5 bases). The ends were cut back, 5 bases at V and 9 bases at J, with 13 bases in the middle. This CDR3 has 12 residues. Looked up from germline, CDR1 is MNHEY and CDR2 is SVGAGI.

At least ten counts were recorded for this clonotype. CDR3 in amino acids: CASSQVTGFNQPQHF. CDR3 DNA sequence: TGCGCCAGCAGCCAAGTAACGGGATTCAATCAGCCCCAGCATTTT. This chain uses TRBV4-1 with TRBJ1-5; D unclear. Trimming pared 1 base from V and 3 bases from J, leaving 10 bases between. The CDR3 covers 15 residues. Looked up from germline, CDR1 is MGHRA and CDR2 is YSYEKL.

This clonotype was observed at least ten times. The V gene is TRBV5-1, the J gene TRBJ2-7; 7 bases match TRBD2. J was trimmed by 5 bases and V by 6 bases; bases with no gene match: 8. This CDR3 is built from 13 residues. CDR1 is SGHRS and CDR2 is YFSETQ in the germline V gene. CDR3 sequence (DNA): TGCGCCAGCACACGGACTAGTGGAAACGAGCAGTACTTC. It encodes CASTRTSGNEQYF.

This chain links TRBV12-3 or TRBV12-4 with TRBJ2-4, with a tentative D call TRBD1 (5 bases). This CDR3 region has 14 residues. V was trimmed by 3 bases and J by 7 bases, leaving 13 bases between them. The CDR3: CASSFRTPGNIQYF. As DNA, the CDR3 is TGTGCCAGCAGTTTTCGGACACCTGGGAACATTCAGTACTTC.

This clonotype was observed a few times. The rearrangement joins TRBV20-1 to TRBJ1-6, with TRBD1 identical over 9 bases. CDR3 size: 16 residues. Germline V lookup: CDR1 DFQATT, CDR2 SNEGSKA (reference sequence). Losses at the gene ends were 6 bases for V and 7 bases for J; bases not matched to a gene: 13. CDR3 loop: CSADPRDRALNSPLHF. As DNA, the CDR3 is TGCAGTGCGGACCCACGGGACAGGGCTTTGAATTCACCCCTCCACTTT.

This clonotype was detected only a few times. This rearrangement joins TRBV5-1 to TRBJ2-7; TRBD1 agrees at 9 bases. The V segment lost 7 bases and the J segment 6 bases; nucleotides outside the gene matches: 14. The V gene's germline CDR1 is SGHRS and CDR2 YFSETQ. The CDR3 runs 15 residues. For the CDR3, the DNA is TGCGCCAGCGCTACCTTCTACAGGGGGCCCCTCGAGCAGTACTTC. It translates to CASATFYRGPLEQYF.

This chain uses TRBV27 with TRBJ2-1, with D uncertain. V lost 7 bases to trimming and J lost 4 bases, with 17 bases between them. Germline V gene data show CDR1 as MNHEY and CDR2 as SMNVEV (reference sequence). The CDR3 runs to 15 residues. As DNA, the CDR3 is TGTGCCAGCACCCTCTCACGAACCGGATACAATGAGCAGTTCTTC. This gives the protein CASTLSRTGYNEQFF.

The DNA of the CDR3 is TGTGCCAGCAGTTATGGCGGCGGGGCGAGGGGTTACGAGCAGTACTTC. It translates to CASSYGGGARGYEQYF. V is TRBV6-2 or TRBV6-3 and J is TRBJ2-7, with D possibly being TRBD2 (6 bases). V lost 3 bases and J lost 4, with 19 bases in between. CDR3 size: 16 residues. Germline-derived CDR1 and CDR2 are MNHEY and SVGEGT.

A few counts support this clonotype. The chain links TRBV5-1 to TRBJ2-3; no reliable D call. V was clipped by 4 bases and J by 2 bases, with 8 bases between them. This CDR3 has 13 amino acids. Germline assignment: CDR1 SGHRS and CDR2 YFSETQ. Here the CDR3 reads CASSEPNTDTQYF. The DNA of the CDR3 is TGCGCCAGCAGCGAACCCAACACAGATACGCAGTATTTT.

The table lists this clonotype with many counts. The V gene is TRBV5-1, the J gene TRBJ2-1; D call uncertain. Germline V CDR1 and CDR2: SGHRS, YFSETQ. The CDR3 totals 12 residues. Trimming removed 1 base at V and 8 bases at J, with 7 bases between. In DNA form, the CDR3 reads TGCGCCAGCAGCTTGAATTATGATGAGCAGTTCTTC. This sequence encodes CASSLNYDEQFF. Full variable domain (rest looked up from reference TRBV5-1 and TRBJ2-1): KAGVTQTPRYLIKTRGQQVTLSCSPISGHRSVSWYQQTPGQGLQFLFEYFSETQRNKGNFPGRFSGRQFSNSRSEMNVSTLELGDSALYLCASSLNYDEQFFGPGTRLTVL.

This clonotype has more than one count but fewer than ten. CDR3 coding DNA: TGCAGCGTTGAAGCACGGGGAAGGCAAGAGACCCAGTACTTC. Amino acids: CSVEARGRQETQYF. The gene calls are TRBV29-1 and TRBJ2-5; tentative D call: TRBD2 (5 bases). This CDR3 has 14 residues. Looked up from germline, CDR1 is SQVTM and CDR2 is ANQGSEA. V shed 1 base and J shed 2 bases, with 11 bases lying between them.

Only a few counts were recorded for this clonotype. The chain's CDR3 is CASGLVTGTGDTDTQYF. Written as DNA, the CDR3 is TGTGCTAGTGGTTTGGTAACCGGGACAGGGGACACAGATACGCAGTATTTT. This rearrangement joins TRBV12-5 to TRBJ2-3, with 10 bases fitting TRBD1. The CDR3 is made up of 17 amino acids. V was clipped by 0 bases and J by 2 bases; unmatched bases: 5. Germline CDR1 reads LGHNT; CDR2 reads FRNRAP.

The chain combines TRBV7-2 with TRBJ2-2; unclear D gene. V lost 2 bases to trimming and J lost 4 bases, with 14 bases between them. Germline CDR1 reads SGHTA; CDR2 reads FQGNSA. The CDR3 runs to 16 residues. CDR3 DNA sequence: TGTGCCAGCAGCTTAATGCCCATACTACGCACCGGGGAGCTGTTTTTT. This sequence encodes CASSLMPILRTGELFF.

This clonotype came up a few times. This chain connects TRBV20-1 to TRBJ2-1, with D possibly TRBD2 on 6 matching bases. The V gene's germline CDR1 is DFQATT and CDR2 SNEGSKA (reference sequence). The ends were cut back, 8 bases at V and 4 bases at J, with 15 bases in the middle. This CDR3 comprises 13 residues. CDR3 sequence reads: CSPWLAPYNEQFF. DNA for the CDR3: TGCAGTCCGTGGCTAGCGCCTTACAATGAGCAGTTCTTC.

The genes are TRBV5-1 and TRBJ1-2; D uncertain. This CDR3 comprises 13 residues. Germline CDR1 reads SGHRS; CDR2 reads YFSETQ. V gave up 0 bases and J gave up 8 bases, with 11 bases separating them. The chain's CDR3 is CASSLVGGQGYTF. The DNA for the CDR3 is TGCGCCAGCAGCTTGGTGGGCGGCCAGGGCTACACCTTC.

This clonotype has more than one count but fewer than ten. V and J are TRBV29-1 and TRBJ2-7; perhaps D is TRBD1 or TRBD2 (6 bases each). The germline CDR1 and CDR2 sequences are SQVTM and ANQGSEA. V lost 3 bases to trimming and J lost 4 bases, with 16 bases between them. The CDR3 spans 14 residues. The CDR3 DNA sequence: TGCAGCGTTGAGCTGGGGGGCGCGGGATACGAGCAGTACTTC. It yields the protein CSVELGGAGYEQYF.

The CDR3 coding sequence is TGCGCCAGCAGCCAAGATAGCGGGAGGTTCTACGAGCAGTACTTC. It is translated as CASSQDSGRFYEQYF. The J gene is TRBJ2-7, the V gene TRBV4-1; 10 bases align to TRBD2. Germline trimming cut 0 bases from V and 3 bases from J; bases unmatched to any gene: 2. There are 15 residues in the CDR3. Germline V gene sequence: CDR1 MGHRA, CDR2 YSYEKL.